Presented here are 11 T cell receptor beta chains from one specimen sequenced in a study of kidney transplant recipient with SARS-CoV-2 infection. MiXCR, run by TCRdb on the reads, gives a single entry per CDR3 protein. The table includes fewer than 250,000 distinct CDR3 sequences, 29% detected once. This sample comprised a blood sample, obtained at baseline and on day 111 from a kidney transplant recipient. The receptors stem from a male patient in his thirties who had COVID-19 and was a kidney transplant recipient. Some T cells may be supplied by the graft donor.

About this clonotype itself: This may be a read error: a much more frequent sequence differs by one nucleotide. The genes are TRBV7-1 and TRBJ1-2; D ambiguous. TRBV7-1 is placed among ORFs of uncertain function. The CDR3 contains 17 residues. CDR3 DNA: TGTGCCAGCAGCTTCCGGCTTCACGAGGGAAAGACCTATGGCCACACCTTC. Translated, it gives CASSFRLHEGKTYGHTF.

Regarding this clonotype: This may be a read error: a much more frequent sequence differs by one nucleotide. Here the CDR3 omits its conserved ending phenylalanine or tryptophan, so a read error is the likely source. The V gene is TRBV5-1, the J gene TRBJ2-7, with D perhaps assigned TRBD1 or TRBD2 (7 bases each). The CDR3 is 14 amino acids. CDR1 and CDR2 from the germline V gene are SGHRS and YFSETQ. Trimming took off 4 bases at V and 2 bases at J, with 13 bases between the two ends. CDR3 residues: CASSPGGGPYEQYL. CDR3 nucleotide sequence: TGCGCCAGCAGCCCAGGGGGGGGCCCCTACGAGCAGTACCTC.

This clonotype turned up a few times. The CDR3 DNA reads TGCGCCAGCAGCTTGGAGGGGGGAGTAGGTATCGATGAGCAGTTCTTC. Residues: CASSLEGGVGIDEQFF. The chain recombines TRBV5-1 with TRBJ2-1; D possibly matches TRBD1 or TRBD2 (6 bases each). Germline-derived CDR1 and CDR2 are SGHRS and YFSETQ. The ends were cut back, 0 bases at V and 8 bases at J, with 18 bases in the middle. This CDR3 is built from 16 residues. Based on the CDR3 plus reference TRBV5-1 and TRBJ2-1, the full variable domain is KAGVTQTPRYLIKTRGQQVTLSCSPISGHRSVSWYQQTPGQGLQFLFEYFSETQRNKGNFPGRFSGRQFSNSRSEMNVSTLELGDSALYLCASSLEGGVGIDEQFFGPGTRLTVL.

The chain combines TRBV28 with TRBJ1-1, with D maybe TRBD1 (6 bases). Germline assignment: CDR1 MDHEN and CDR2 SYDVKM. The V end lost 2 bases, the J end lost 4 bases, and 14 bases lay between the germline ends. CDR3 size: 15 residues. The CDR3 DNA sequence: TGTGCCAGCAGTTTAAGGGAGGGGGACGGCACTGAAGCTTTCTTT. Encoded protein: CASSLREGDGTEAFF.

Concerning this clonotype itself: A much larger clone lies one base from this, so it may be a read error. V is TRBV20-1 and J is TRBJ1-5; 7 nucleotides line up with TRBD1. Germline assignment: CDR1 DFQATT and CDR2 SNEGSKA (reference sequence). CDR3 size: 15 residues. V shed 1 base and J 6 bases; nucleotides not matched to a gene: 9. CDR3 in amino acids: CSARGFRGGAQPQHF. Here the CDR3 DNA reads TGCAGTGCTAGAGGGTTCAGGGGGGGTGCTCAGCCCCAGCATTTT.

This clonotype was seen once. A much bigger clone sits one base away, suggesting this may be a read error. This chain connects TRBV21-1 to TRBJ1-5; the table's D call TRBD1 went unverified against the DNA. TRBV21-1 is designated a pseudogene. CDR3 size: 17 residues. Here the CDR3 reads CASRVDRGHQSGQPQHF. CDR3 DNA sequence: TGTGCCAGCAGAGTAGACAGGGGCCACCAGAGTGGCCAGCCCCAGCATTTT.

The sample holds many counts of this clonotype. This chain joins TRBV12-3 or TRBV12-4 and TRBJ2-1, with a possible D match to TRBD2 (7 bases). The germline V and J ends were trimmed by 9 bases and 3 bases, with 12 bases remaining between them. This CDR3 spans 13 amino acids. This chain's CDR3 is CASRRGGYNEQFF. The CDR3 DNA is TGTGCCAGTCGGAGGGGGGGCTACAATGAGCAGTTCTTC.

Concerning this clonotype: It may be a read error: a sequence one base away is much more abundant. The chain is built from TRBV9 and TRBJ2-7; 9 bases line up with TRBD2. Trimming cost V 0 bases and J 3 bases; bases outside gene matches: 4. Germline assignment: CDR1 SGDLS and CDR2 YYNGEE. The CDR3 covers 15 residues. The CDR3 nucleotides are TGTGCCAGCAGCGTAGAGGGCGGGGGGGGCTACGAGCAGTACTTC. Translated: CASSVEGGGGYEQYF.

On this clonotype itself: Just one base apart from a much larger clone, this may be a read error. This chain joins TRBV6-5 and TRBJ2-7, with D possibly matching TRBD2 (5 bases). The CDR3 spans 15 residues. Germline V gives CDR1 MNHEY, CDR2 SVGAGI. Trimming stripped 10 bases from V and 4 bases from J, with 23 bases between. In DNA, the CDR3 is TGTGCCATCAGGCCCGAGGCGAGCGGAGAGTACGAGCAGTACTTC. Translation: CAIRPEASGEYEQYF.

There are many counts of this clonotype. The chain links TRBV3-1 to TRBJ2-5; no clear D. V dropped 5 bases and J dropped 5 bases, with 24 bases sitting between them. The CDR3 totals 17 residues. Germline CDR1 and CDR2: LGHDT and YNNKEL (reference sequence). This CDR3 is CASSTYAPISFSETQYF. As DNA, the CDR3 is TGTGCCAGCAGCACGTATGCTCCCATTTCTTTCTCTGAGACCCAGTACTTC.

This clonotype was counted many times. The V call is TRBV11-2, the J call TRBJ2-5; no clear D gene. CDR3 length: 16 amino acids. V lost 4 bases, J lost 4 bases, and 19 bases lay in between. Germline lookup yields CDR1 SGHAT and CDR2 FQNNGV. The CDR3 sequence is CASSSLSGFIRETQYF. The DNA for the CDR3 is TGTGCCAGCAGCTCTTTGTCGGGTTTCATCCGAGAGACCCAGTACTTC.